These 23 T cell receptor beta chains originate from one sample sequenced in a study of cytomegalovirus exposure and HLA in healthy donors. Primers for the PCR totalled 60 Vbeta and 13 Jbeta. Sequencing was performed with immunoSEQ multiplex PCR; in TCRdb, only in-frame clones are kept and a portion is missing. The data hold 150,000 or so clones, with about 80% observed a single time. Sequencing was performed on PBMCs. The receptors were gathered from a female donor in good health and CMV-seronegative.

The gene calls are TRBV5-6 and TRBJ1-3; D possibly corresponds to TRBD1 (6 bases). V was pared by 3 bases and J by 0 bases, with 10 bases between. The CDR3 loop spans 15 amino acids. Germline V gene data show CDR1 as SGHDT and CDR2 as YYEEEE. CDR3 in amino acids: CASSYGQFSGNTIYF. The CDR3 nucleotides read TGTGCCAGCAGCTATGGACAGTTCTCTGGAAACACCATATATTTT.

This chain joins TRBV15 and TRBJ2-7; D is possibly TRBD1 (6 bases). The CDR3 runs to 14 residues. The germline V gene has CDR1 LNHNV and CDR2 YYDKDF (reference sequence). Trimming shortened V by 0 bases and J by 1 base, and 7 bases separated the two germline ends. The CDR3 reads CATSRDQGSYEQYF. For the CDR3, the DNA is TGTGCCACCAGCAGAGATCAGGGGTCCTACGAGCAGTACTTC.

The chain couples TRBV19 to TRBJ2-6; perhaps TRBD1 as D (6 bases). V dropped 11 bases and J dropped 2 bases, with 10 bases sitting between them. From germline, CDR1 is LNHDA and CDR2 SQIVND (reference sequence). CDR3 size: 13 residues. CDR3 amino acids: CAGRTAGANVLTF. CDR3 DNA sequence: TGTGCCGGAAGGACAGCTGGGGCCAACGTCCTGACTTTC.

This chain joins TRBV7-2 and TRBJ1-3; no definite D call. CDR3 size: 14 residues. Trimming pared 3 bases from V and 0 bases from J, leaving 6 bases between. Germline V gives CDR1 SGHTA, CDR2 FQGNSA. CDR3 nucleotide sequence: TGTGCCAGCAGCTTGGCCCCCTCTGGAAACACCATATATTTT. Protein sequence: CASSLAPSGNTIYF.

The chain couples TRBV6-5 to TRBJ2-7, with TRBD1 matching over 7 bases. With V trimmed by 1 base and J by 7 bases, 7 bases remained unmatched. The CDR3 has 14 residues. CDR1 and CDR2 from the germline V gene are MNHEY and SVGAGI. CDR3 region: CASSYLGAGGEQYF. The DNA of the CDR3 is TGTGCCAGCAGTTACTTAGGGGCAGGGGGTGAGCAGTACTTC.

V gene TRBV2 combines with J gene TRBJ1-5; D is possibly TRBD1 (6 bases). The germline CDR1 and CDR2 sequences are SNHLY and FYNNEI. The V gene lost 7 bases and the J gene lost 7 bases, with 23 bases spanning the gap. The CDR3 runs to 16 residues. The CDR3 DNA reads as TGTGCCAGCACCCAAAACCGCGACAGGCCGAGGCAGCCCCAGCATTTT. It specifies CASTQNRDRPRQPQHF.

This CDR3 is CASSSPGPDRVFGNEQFF. The DNA for the CDR3 is TGTGCCAGCAGCTCCCCCGGGCCGGACAGGGTGTTCGGGAATGAGCAGTTCTTC. The chain recombines TRBV11-1 with TRBJ2-1, with TRBD1 matching 8 bases. The CDR3 totals 18 residues. The J segment lost 7 bases and the V segment lost 4 bases, leaving 18 bases of the junction unmatched. Germline V gene sequence: CDR1 SGHAT, CDR2 FQDESV (reference sequence).

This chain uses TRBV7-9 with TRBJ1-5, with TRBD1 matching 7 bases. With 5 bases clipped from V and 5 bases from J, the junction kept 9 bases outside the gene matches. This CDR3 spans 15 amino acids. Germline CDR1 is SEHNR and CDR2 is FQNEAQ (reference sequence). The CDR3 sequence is CASSPGQDGHQPQHF. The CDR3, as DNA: TGTGCCAGCAGCCCAGGACAGGACGGGCATCAGCCCCAGCATTTT.

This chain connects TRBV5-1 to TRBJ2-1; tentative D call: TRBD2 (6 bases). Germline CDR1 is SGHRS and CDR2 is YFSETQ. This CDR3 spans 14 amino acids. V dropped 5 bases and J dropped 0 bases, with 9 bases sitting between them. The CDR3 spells CASRDYSSYNEQFF. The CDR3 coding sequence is TGCGCCAGCAGGGACTATAGCTCCTACAATGAGCAGTTCTTC.

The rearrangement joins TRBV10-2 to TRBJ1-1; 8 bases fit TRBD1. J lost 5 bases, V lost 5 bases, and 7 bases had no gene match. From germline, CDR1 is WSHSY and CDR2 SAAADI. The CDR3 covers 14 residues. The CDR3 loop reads CASSLDRVQTEAFF. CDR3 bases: TGCGCCAGCAGTCTGGACAGGGTACAAACTGAAGCTTTCTTT.

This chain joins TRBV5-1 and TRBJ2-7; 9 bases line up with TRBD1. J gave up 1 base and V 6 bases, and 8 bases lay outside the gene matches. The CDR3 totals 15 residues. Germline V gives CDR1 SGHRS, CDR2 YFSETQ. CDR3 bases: TGCGCCAGCAACCTTGGGACAGGGTGGTCCTACGAGCAGTACTTC. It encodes CASNLGTGWSYEQYF.

In nucleotides, the CDR3 is TGTGCCAGCAGTTACCTGACAGGGGGCAACACTGAAGCTTTCTTT. This translates into CASSYLTGGNTEAFF. The chain combines TRBV6-5 with TRBJ1-1, with TRBD1 matching 10 bases. CDR1 is MNHEY and CDR2 is SVGAGI in the germline V gene. The CDR3 has 15 residues. V lost 2 bases to trimming and J lost 2 bases; unmatched junction nucleotides: 2.

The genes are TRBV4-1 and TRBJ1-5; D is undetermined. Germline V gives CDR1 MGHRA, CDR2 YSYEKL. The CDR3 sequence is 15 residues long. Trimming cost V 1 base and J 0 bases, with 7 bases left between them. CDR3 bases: TGCGCCAGCAGCCAAGTTCTTTATAGCAATCAGCCCCAGCATTTT. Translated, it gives CASSQVLYSNQPQHF.

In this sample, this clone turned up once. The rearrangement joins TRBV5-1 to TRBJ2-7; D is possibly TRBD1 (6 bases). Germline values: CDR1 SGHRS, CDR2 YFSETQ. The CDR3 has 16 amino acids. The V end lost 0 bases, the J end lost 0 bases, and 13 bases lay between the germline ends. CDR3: CASSLAAGTYSYEQYF. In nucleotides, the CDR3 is TGCGCCAGCAGCTTGGCCGCAGGGACATACTCCTACGAGCAGTACTTC.

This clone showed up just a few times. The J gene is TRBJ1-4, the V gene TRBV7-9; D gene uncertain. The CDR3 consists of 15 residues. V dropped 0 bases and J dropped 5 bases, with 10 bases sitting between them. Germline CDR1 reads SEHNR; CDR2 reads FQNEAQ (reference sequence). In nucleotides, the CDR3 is TGTGCCAGCAGCTTAGCTGGGCAGGCAAATGAAAAACTGTTTTTT. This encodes CASSLAGQANEKLFF.

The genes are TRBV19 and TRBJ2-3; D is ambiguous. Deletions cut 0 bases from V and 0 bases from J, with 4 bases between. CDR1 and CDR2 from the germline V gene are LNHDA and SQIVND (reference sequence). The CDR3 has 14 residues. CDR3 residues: CASSIDLSTDTQYF. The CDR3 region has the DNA TGTGCCAGTAGTATAGACTTAAGCACAGATACGCAGTATTTT. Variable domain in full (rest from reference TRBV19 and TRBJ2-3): DGGITQSPKYLFRKEGQNVTLSCEQNLNHDAMYWYRQDPGQGLRLIYYSQIVNDFQKGDIAEGYSVSREKKESFPLTVTSAQKNPTAFYLCASSIDLSTDTQYFGPGTRLTVL.

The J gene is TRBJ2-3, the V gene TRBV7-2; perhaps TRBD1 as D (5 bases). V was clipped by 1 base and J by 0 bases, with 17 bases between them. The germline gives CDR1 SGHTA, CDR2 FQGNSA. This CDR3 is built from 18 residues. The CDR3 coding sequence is TGTGCCAGCAGCTTAGTTAAGGGGCGCGGATTTAGCACAGATACGCAGTATTTT. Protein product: CASSLVKGRGFSTDTQYF.

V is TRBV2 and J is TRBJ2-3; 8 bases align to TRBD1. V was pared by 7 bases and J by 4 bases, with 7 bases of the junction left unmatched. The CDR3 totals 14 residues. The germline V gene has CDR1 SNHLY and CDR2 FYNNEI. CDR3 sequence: CASMADRVADTQYF. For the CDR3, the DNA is TGTGCCAGCATGGCGGACAGGGTCGCAGATACGCAGTATTTT.

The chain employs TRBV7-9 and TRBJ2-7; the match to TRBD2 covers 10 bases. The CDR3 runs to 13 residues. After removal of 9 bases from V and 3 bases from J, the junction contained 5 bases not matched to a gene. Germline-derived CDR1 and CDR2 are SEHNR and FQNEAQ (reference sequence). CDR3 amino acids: CASGTSEYYEQYF. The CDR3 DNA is TGTGCCAGTGGGACTAGCGAATACTACGAGCAGTACTTC.

CDR3 region: CASTRGPAYEQYF. CDR3 nucleotide sequence: TGTGCCAGCACCAGGGGGCCGGCCTACGAGCAGTACTTC. The V gene is TRBV5-6, the J gene TRBJ2-7, with 8 bases identical to TRBD1. Germline V CDR1 and CDR2: SGHDT, YYEEEE. The J segment lost 2 bases and the V segment lost 6 bases, leaving 4 bases of the junction unmatched. This CDR3 comprises 13 residues.

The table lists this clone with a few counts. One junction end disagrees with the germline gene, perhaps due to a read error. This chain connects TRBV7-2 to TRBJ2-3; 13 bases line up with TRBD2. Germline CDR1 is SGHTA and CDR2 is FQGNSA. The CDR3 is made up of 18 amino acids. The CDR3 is CASTGRGTSGNSTATQYF. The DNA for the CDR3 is TGTGCCAGCACCGGGCGGGGGACTAGCGGGAACAGCACAGCTACGCAGTATTTT.

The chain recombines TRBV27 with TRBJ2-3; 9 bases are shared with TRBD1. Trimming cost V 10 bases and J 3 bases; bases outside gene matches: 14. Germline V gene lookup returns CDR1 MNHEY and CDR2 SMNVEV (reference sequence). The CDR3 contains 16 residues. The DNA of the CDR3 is TGTGCCACCCAGCCCCGCGGACAGGGGAAGACAGATACGCAGTATTTT. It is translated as CATQPRGQGKTDTQYF.

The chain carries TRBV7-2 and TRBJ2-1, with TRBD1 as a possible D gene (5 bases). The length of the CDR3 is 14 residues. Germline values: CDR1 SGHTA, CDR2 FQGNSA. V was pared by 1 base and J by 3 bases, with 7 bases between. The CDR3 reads CASSLGGGYNEQFF. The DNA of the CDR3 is TGTGCCAGCAGCTTAGGGGGCGGCTACAATGAGCAGTTCTTC.